The TCR delta chain under discussion was sequenced for a study of γδ T cells in repeated Plasmodium falciparum infection. Overall study: Each infection was followed by sampling at 21 days, plus baseline and some pre-infection draws. Malian gammadelta TCRs were studied during no-transmission periods and across acute malaria episodes. Study-wide findings and caveats: Many TCRgamma sequences overlapped between individuals in stable Vgamma9/Vdelta2+ repertoires.

Each sorted gammadelta sample had TRG and TRD chains sequenced. TCRdb re-called the multiplex PCR reads using CATT. The profile covers around 82,000 delta-chain clones, with roughly 1.4% appearing a single time and around 8.1% taken by the ten largest. This clone was counted a few times. Its antigen is still unknown. A far bigger clonotype differs at one base, so this is likely a read error. The same CDR3 arises from other DNA sequences in this sample as well. This CDR3 is built from 15 residues. Germline CDR1 GEAIGNYY, CDR2 EKD. The V gene end was trimmed by 3 bases and the J gene end by 5 bases; junction bases not matched to a gene: 6. Gammadelta T cells were flow-sorted from PBMC into Vgamma9/Vdelta2+ and Vdelta2-negative populations for bulk analysis.

This TCR derives from a pool of human donors (malaria-infected and uninfected, not separated). The chain combines TRDV2 with TRDJ1, with 12 nucleotides matching TRDD3. TCRdb offers no J gene call, so here the DNA was matched to germline to obtain one. Material for sequencing was gamma-delta T cells from blood. The CDR3 DNA reads TGTGCCTGTGACCAACTGGGGGATACCCGTGATAAACTCATCTTT. Translated, it gives CACDQLGDTRDKLIF.